Described below is a single TCR beta chain sequence and its context. Its antigen is not known. This record comes from a study of graft-versus-host responses after intestinal transplantation. Study information: Those transplanted obtained multivisceral, liver-intestinal, or isolated intestinal grafts. After anti-thymocyte globulin induction, recipients took tacrolimus and steroids for 2 to 3 years. Points from the study as a whole: Ileal or blood samples showed some GvH clones first, and such clones were also found in recipient marrow.

Assay used: immunoSEQ multiplex PCR; TCRdb lists only in-frame clones, some missing. The sample lists about 82,000 clones, more than 85% seen once, with 0.3% to 0.45% in the top ten. V trimming: 1 base; J trimming: 5 bases; junction bases outside the gene matches: 9. The CDR3 contains 16 residues. Germline V gene sequence: CDR1 SGHTA, CDR2 FQGNSA. The specimen comprised unstimulated CD4+ T cells sorted from spleen or lymph node cells, sampled before transplant. This sequence was found in a human donor who was the organ donor for an intestinal transplant. The V and J genes are TRBV7-2 and TRBJ1-2; 8 bases are shared with TRBD1. CDR3 sequence reads: CASSLGAAGGAYGYTF. The CDR3 DNA sequence: TGTGCCAGCAGCTTAGGGGCCGCAGGGGGCGCATATGGCTACACCTTC.